The next 15 T cell receptor beta chains were all read from a single sample in a study of CD8+ T cells in alopecia areata. Specified treatment: oral pan-JAK inhibitor, 5-10 mg twice daily. It was cDNA, reverse transcribed from extracted RNA, that served as the sequencing template. Here immunoSEQ multiplex PCR was the method, and the copy in TCRdb shows in-frame clones only, minus some. Counted here are about 210,000 clones, over 60% occurring once; the ten biggest clones make up around 4.2%. Here the sequenced sample was CD4+ T cells sorted from blood, taken at week 4, from a patient treated with tofacitinib. These receptors came from a human donor with alopecia areata.

The CDR3 reads CSVGGVGNTGELFF. The DNA for the CDR3 is TGCAGCGTTGGTGGGGTGGGAAACACCGGGGAGCTGTTTTTT. J is TRBJ2-2 and V is TRBV29-1; no reliable D call. The ends were cut back, 4 bases at V and 2 bases at J, with 11 bases in the middle. The CDR3 length is 14 residues. CDR1 SQVTM and CDR2 ANQGSEA come from the germline V gene.

This chain joins TRBV30 and TRBJ2-7, with D possibly being TRBD1 (6 bases). V was shortened by 4 bases and J by 3 bases, with 19 bases between the two germline ends. Germline CDR1 GTSNPN, CDR2 SVGIG (reference sequence). The CDR3 loop spans 15 amino acids. CDR3 loop: CAWTAPGQGVYEQYF. For the CDR3, the DNA is TGTGCCTGGACAGCACCGGGACAAGGGGTCTACGAGCAGTACTTC.

This clone appeared many times. The CDR3: CAISESTPQHEQFF. CDR3 bases: TGTGCCATCAGTGAGTCAACCCCTCAACATGAGCAGTTCTTC. The chain has TRBV10-3 and TRBJ2-1; no reliable D call. The V end was cut by 0 bases, the J end by 8 bases, with 11 bases between. The germline V gene has CDR1 ENHRY and CDR2 SYGVKD. The CDR3 has 14 amino acids.

V and J are TRBV25-1 and TRBJ1-1; D is undetermined. The V gene's germline CDR1 is MGHDK and CDR2 SYGVNS. V dropped 1 base and J dropped 4 bases, with 7 bases sitting between them. The CDR3 runs 13 residues. The chain's CDR3 is CASSELQSTEAFF. The CDR3 DNA follows: TGTGCCAGCAGTGAATTACAGAGCACTGAAGCTTTCTTT.

This chain uses TRBV7-2 with TRBJ2-2; D may be TRBD2 (5 bases). Germline V lookup: CDR1 SGHTA, CDR2 FQGNSA. This CDR3 is built from 17 residues. The ends were cut back, 5 bases at V and 1 base at J, with 17 bases in the middle. In nucleotides, the CDR3 is TGTGCCAGCAGCGCCCTGCCGGGGTGGGGGAACACCGGGGAGCTGTTTTTT. As protein: CASSALPGWGNTGELFF.

This sequence joins TRBV7-9 and TRBJ2-2; D may be TRBD1 (5 bases). V shed 1 base and J shed 1 base, with 7 bases lying between them. The CDR3 spans 15 residues. Germline CDR1 SEHNR, CDR2 FQNEAQ (reference sequence). CDR3 bases: TGTGCCAGCAGCTTAGGACAGAGGAACACCGGGGAGCTGTTTTTT. Its protein product is CASSLGQRNTGELFF. Full variable domain (rest looked up from reference TRBV7-9 and TRBJ2-2): DTGVSQNPRHKITKRGQNVTFRCDPISEHNRLYWYRQTLGQGPEFLTYFQNEAQLEKSRLLSDRFSAERPKGSFSTLEIQRTEQGDSAMYLCASSLGQRNTGELFFGEGSRLTVL.

The chain uses TRBV5-1 and TRBJ1-4; D remains ambiguous. Trimming cost V 4 bases and J 3 bases, with 7 bases left between them. Germline CDR1 is SGHRS and CDR2 is YFSETQ. This CDR3 comprises 13 residues. This chain's CDR3 is CASSTGPNEKLFF. CDR3 nucleotide sequence: TGCGCCAGCAGCACCGGACCTAATGAAAAACTGTTTTTT.

The chain couples TRBV29-1 to TRBJ2-3; D gene uncertain. The CDR3 is 14 residues long. Looked up from germline, CDR1 is SQVTM and CDR2 is ANQGSEA. V was shortened by 3 bases and J by 0 bases, with 10 bases between the two germline ends. The CDR3 region is CSVDAAASTDTQYF. CDR3 coding DNA: TGCAGCGTTGATGCCGCAGCCAGCACAGATACGCAGTATTTT.

This clone was detected once. The chain combines TRBV5-4 with TRBJ2-7, with D perhaps matching TRBD1 or TRBD2 (5 bases each). This CDR3 region has 14 residues. V lost 3 bases and J 3 bases, leaving 13 bases between the germline ends. From germline, CDR1 is SGHNT and CDR2 YYREEE (reference sequence). CDR3 in amino acids: CASSSGTGDYEQYF. The CDR3 bases are TGTGCCAGCAGCTCCGGGACGGGCGACTACGAGCAGTACTTC.

V and J are TRBV5-1 and TRBJ2-1, with 7 bases aligning to TRBD1. The ends lost 7 bases at V and 2 bases at J; junction bases unmatched: 6. Germline V gene lookup returns CDR1 SGHRS and CDR2 YFSETQ. CDR3 length equals 14 residues. This CDR3 reads CASHSTGTYNEQFF. The CDR3 DNA reads TGCGCCAGCCATTCGACAGGGACCTACAATGAGCAGTTCTTC.

The rearrangement joins TRBV29-1 to TRBJ1-4; D gene uncertain. The CDR3 spans 12 residues. V lost 4 bases to trimming and J lost 7 bases, with 10 bases between them. In germline, CDR1 is SQVTM, CDR2 ANQGSEA. CDR3 region: CSVVGQVEKLFF. The CDR3 nucleotides read TGCAGCGTTGTAGGGCAGGTTGAAAAACTGTTTTTT. Drawing the rest from reference TRBV29-1 and TRBJ1-4, the complete variable domain is SAVISQKPSRDICQRGTSLTIQCQVDSQVTMMFWYRQQPGQSLTLIATANQGSEATYESGFVIDKFPISRPNLTFSTLTVSNMSPEDSSIYLCSVVGQVEKLFFGSGTQLSVL.

In this sample, this clone turned up once. This rearrangement joins TRBV5-6 to TRBJ2-3, with 7 positions matching TRBD1. The CDR3 loop spans 15 amino acids. Losses at the gene ends were 0 bases for V and 6 bases for J; bases not matched to a gene: 7. The V gene's germline CDR1 is SGHDT and CDR2 YYEEEE. CDR3 DNA: TGTGCCAGCAGCTTGGCTGGGACAGCCTTCGATACGCAGTATTTT. Its translation: CASSLAGTAFDTQYF.

CDR3 residues: CASSQDLAGAGNEQYF. The CDR3 DNA reads as TGTGCCAGCAGCCAGGACCTAGCGGGAGCCGGGAACGAGCAGTACTTC. The chain couples TRBV4-2 to TRBJ2-7; TRBD2 aligns across 10 bases. CDR1 is LGHNA and CDR2 is YNFKEQ in the germline V gene. The CDR3 extends over 16 amino acids. V shed 3 bases and J 5 bases; nucleotides not matched to a gene: 10.

This clone was recorded a few times. The rearrangement links TRBV29-1 to TRBJ2-3, with D possibly TRBD1 on 5 matching bases. The ends were cut back, 2 bases at V and 5 bases at J, with 14 bases in the middle. Germline CDR1 and CDR2: SQVTM and ANQGSEA. This CDR3 has 14 amino acids. The CDR3 bases are TGCAGCGTTGAAAGGGAAGGGGCCCGAGATACGCAGTATTTT. Protein sequence: CSVEREGARDTQYF.

The J gene is TRBJ1-2, the V gene TRBV30, with D maybe TRBD1 (5 bases). The CDR3 runs to 12 residues. Per the germline V gene, CDR1 is GTSNPN and CDR2 is SVGIG (reference sequence). Trimming pared 2 bases from V and 7 bases from J, leaving 11 bases between. CDR3: CAWSHWDGGYTF. In DNA, the CDR3 is TGTGCCTGGAGTCATTGGGACGGTGGCTACACCTTC.